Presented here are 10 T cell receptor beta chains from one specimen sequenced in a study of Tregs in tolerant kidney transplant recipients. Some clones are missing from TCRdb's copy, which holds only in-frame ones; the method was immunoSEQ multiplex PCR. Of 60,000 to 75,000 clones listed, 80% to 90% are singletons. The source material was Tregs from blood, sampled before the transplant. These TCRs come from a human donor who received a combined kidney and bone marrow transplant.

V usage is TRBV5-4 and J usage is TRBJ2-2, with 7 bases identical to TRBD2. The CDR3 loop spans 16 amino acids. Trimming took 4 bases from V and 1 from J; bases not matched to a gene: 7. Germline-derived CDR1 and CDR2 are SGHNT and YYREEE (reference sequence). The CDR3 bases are TGTGCCAGCAGCACCGCCCAGCGGGGGAACACCGGGGAGCTGTTTTTT. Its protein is CASSTAQRGNTGELFF.

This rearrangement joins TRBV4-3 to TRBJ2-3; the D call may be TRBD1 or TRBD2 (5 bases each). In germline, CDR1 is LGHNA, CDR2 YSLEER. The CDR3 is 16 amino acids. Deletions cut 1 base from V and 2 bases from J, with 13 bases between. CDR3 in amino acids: CASSQVRPGTTDTQYF. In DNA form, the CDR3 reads TGCGCCAGCAGCCAAGTGCGGCCGGGGACCACAGATACGCAGTATTTT.

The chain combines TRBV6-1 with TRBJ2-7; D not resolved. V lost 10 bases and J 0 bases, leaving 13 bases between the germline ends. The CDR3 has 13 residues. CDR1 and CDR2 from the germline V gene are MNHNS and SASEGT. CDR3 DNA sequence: TGTGCCACCGCCAGGACGAGCTCCTACGAGCAGTACTTC. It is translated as CATARTSSYEQYF.

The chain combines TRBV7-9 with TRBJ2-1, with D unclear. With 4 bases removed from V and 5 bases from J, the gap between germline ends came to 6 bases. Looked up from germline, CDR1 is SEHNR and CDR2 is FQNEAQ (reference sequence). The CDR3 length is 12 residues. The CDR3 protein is CASSSDDNEQFF. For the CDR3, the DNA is TGTGCCAGCAGCTCAGATGACAATGAGCAGTTCTTC.

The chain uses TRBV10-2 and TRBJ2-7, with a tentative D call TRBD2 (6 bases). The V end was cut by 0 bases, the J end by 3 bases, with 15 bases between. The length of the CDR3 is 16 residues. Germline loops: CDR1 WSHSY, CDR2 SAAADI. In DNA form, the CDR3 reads TGCGCCAGCAGTGAGTCTTGGGGGGACTTCATCTACGAGCAGTACTTC. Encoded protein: CASSESWGDFIYEQYF.

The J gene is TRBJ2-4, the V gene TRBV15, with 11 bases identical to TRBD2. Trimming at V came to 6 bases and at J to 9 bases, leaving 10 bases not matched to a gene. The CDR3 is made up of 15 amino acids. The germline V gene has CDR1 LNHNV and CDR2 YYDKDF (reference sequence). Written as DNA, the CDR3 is TGTGCCACCAGTTTTTCTAGCGGGAGGCAGGGCATTCAGTACTTC. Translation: CATSFSSGRQGIQYF.

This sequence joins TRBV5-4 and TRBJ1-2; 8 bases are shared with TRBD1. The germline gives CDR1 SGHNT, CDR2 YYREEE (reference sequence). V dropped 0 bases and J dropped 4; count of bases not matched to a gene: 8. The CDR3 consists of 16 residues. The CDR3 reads CASSLELETGAYGYTF. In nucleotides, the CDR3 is TGTGCCAGCAGCTTGGAATTGGAGACAGGGGCCTATGGCTACACCTTC.

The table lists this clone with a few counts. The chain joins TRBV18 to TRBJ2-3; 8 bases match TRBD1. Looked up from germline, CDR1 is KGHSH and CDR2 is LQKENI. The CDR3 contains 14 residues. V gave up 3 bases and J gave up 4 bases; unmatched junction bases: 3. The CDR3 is CASSPGQAPDTQYF. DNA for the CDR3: TGTGCCAGCTCACCGGGACAGGCGCCAGATACGCAGTATTTT.

CDR3 region: CATPWSGGDGYTF. The CDR3 DNA reads TGTGCCACCCCGTGGTCCGGAGGGGATGGCTACACCTTC. The V gene is TRBV7-9, the J gene TRBJ1-2, with TRBD1 as a possible D gene (5 bases). V was pared by 10 bases and J by 6 bases, with 18 bases between. This CDR3 is 13 amino acids long. CDR1 and CDR2 from the germline V gene are SEHNR and FQNEAQ (reference sequence).

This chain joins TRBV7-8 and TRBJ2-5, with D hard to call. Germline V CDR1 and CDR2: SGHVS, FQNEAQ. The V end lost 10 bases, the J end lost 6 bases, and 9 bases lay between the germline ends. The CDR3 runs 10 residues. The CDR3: CATGWQTQYF. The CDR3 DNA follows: TGTGCCACCGGGTGGCAGACCCAGTACTTC.